This T cell receptor (beta chain) was obtained from a study of shared clonotypes between healthy human individuals. Whole-study results and caveats: Non-shared clonotypes displayed generation probabilities falling below those of clonotypes present in all four donors. Generally, naive subsets (rather than memory subsets) showed larger estimated richness.

With respect to this clone: What it binds is not known.

CD8 cells classed as naive were CD45RO-negative and positively selected for CCR7, excluding terminally differentiated effector memory CD45RA+ cells. This CDR3 is built from 14 residues. The germline CDR1 and CDR2 sequences are SEHNR and FQNEAQ (reference sequence). Trimming left V 6 bases short and J 1 base short, with 12 bases between. The authors distributed each subset's genomic DNA evenly over several immunoSEQ plates. DNA at 200 ng, tens of thousands of T cell genomes, went into sorted-subset replicate PCRs. TCRdb keeps only in-frame clones here, not all; method: immunoSEQ multiplex PCR. This sample has about 700,000 clones, with approximately 90% found just once.

The sample was naive CD8+ T cells sorted from blood. The sequence was obtained from a man in his thirties or forties in good health. This chain links TRBV7-9 with TRBJ1-1; no reliable D call. CDR3 sequence: CASRVGQENTEAFF. CDR3 nucleotides: TGTGCCAGCAGAGTAGGCCAGGAGAACACTGAAGCTTTCTTT.